This TCR beta chain was sequenced in a study of Tregs in tolerant kidney transplant recipients. Study-level points and caveats: Donor-specific Treg expansion exceeded global Treg expansion in tolerant patients, suggesting antigen drive.

J lost 4 bases, V lost 4 bases, and 6 bases had no gene match. This CDR3 has 14 residues. CDR1 is SGHAT, CDR2 FQNNGV, per germline. Mixed chimerism was transient after nonmyeloablative marrow transplants from related graft donors. Thawed PBMCs were FACS-sorted into unstimulated CD4+CD25+CD127- regulatory T cells, CD4+CD25- non-regulatory cells, CD4 and CD8 cells. Concerning this clone itself: Its antigen is unknown.

Profiled with immunoSEQ multiplex PCR; TCRdb holds only in-frame clones, not every one. Seen here are 45,000 to 55,000 clones, around 93% observed once, and the top ten hold approximately 16%. The sequencing used CD8+ T cells from blood (PBMCs), collected 24 months after the transplant. The rearrangement uses TRBV11-2 and TRBJ2-7, with 8 bases lining up with TRBD1. The TCR comes from a human patient who received a combined kidney and bone marrow transplant. Some T cells may be provided by the graft donor. CDR3 protein: CASSYGQGLYEQYF. The CDR3 DNA sequence: TGTGCCAGCAGCTACGGACAGGGCCTTTACGAGCAGTACTTC.